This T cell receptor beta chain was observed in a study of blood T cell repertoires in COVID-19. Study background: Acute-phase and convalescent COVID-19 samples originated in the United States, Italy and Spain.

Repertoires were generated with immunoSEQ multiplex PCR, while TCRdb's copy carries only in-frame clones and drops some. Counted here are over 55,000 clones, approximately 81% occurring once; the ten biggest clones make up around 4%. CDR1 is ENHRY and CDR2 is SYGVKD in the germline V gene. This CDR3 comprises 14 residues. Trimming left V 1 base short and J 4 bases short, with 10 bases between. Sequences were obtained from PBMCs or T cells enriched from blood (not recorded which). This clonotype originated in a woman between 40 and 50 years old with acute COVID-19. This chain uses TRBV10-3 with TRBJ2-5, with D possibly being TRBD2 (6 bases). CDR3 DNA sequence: TGTGCCATCAGTGAGTTAACAGCGGGAGAGACCCAGTACTTC. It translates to CAISELTAGETQYF.